This T cell receptor (beta chain) was obtained from a study of graft-versus-host responses after intestinal transplantation. Whole-study context: For around 3 years after anti-thymocyte globulin induction, all recipients took tacrolimus and steroids. Study-wide results and limits: Some GvH clones appeared in ileal mucosa or blood before recipient bone marrow. Peak levels of circulating GvH clones tracked with early post-transplant HvG declines.

The V and J ends lost 1 base and 3 bases respectively, with 9 bases between them. The CDR3 loop spans 15 amino acids. Germline V gene lookup returns CDR1 SGHTA and CDR2 FQGNSA. About this clone: The antigen is not known.

TCRdb's table, derived via immunoSEQ multiplex PCR, lists solely in-frame clones and lacks some. The sample yields roughly 100,000 clones, about nine tenths seen once. The sequence was collected from a human donor who was the organ donor for an intestinal transplant. The V gene is TRBV7-2, the J gene TRBJ1-4; no clear D. Sample: unstimulated CD4+ T cells sorted from spleen or lymph node cells, taken before transplant. The CDR3 here is CASSLERVSNEKLFF. The CDR3 coding sequence is TGTGCCAGCAGCTTAGAGAGGGTATCTAATGAAAAACTGTTTTTT.